This passage covers 26 T cell receptor beta chains from one sample sequenced in a study of T cells in Graves' hyperthyroidism and ophthalmopathy. The TCR beta CDR3 regions underwent amplification using RNA transcripts as the source. Initially, a first-round RT-PCR of the TCR CDR3 employed the HTBI primer set. MiXCR was run by TCRdb on the multiplex PCR reads, yielding one entry per CDR3 protein. The data show hundreds of thousands of distinct CDR3 sequences, approximately 25% seen once. Sequenced material: blood. All receptors derive from a woman aged 40 to 50 with Graves' ophthalmopathy.

There are many counts of this clonotype. The gene calls are TRBV6-5 and TRBJ2-7; 7 bases map to TRBD2. Germline CDR1 is MNHEY and CDR2 is SVGAGI. This CDR3 has 15 residues. The J segment lost 0 bases and the V segment lost 6 bases, leaving 8 bases of the junction unmatched. CDR3 amino acids: CASSRASGSSYEQYF. The DNA of the CDR3 is TGTGCCAGCAGCAGGGCTAGCGGAAGCTCCTACGAGCAGTACTTC.

This chain joins TRBV9 and TRBJ1-3, with D possibly TRBD1 on 5 matching bases. V was trimmed by 0 bases and J by 9 bases, leaving 16 bases between them. This CDR3 is built from 15 residues. Germline loops: CDR1 SGDLS, CDR2 YYNGEE. This CDR3 is CASSVADTGIGTIYF. CDR3 coding DNA: TGTGCCAGCAGCGTAGCGGACACCGGGATTGGCACCATATATTTT.

This clonotype was picked up many times. The chain couples TRBV5-1 to TRBJ2-7, with 11 positions matching TRBD2. The germline gives CDR1 SGHRS, CDR2 YFSETQ. CDR3 size: 14 residues. Unmatched junction bases numbered 2, after V lost 4 bases and J lost 2 bases. This chain's CDR3 is CASSGSGRAYEQYF. CDR3 coding DNA: TGCGCCAGCAGCGGTAGCGGGAGGGCCTACGAGCAGTACTTC.

The chain is built from TRBV20-1 and TRBJ1-5, with TRBD1 matching 10 bases. V lost 6 bases and J lost 5; bases outside the gene matches: 7. This CDR3 is built from 14 residues. The germline V gene has CDR1 DFQATT and CDR2 SNEGSKA (reference sequence). This chain's CDR3 is CSAPLTGGDQPQHF. The CDR3 DNA sequence: TGCAGTGCCCCCCTGACAGGGGGCGATCAGCCCCAGCATTTT.

This clonotype was observed many times. The J gene is TRBJ2-7, the V gene TRBV7-9; D is uncertain. V dropped 3 bases and J dropped 6 bases, with 6 bases sitting between them. The CDR3 is 11 residues long. Germline values: CDR1 SEHNR, CDR2 FQNEAQ (reference sequence). CDR3: CASSFGFEQYF. DNA for the CDR3: TGTGCCAGCAGCTTCGGCTTCGAGCAGTACTTC.

This clonotype appeared many times. The chain has TRBV4-2 and TRBJ2-7; D unclear. Germline values: CDR1 LGHNA, CDR2 YNFKEQ. V was trimmed by 5 bases and J by 9 bases, leaving 14 bases between them. CDR3 length equals 12 residues. The CDR3, as DNA: TGTGCCAGCAGCTCCCCCGAGGCAGTGCAGTACTTC. Translating it yields CASSSPEAVQYF.

The chain links TRBV12-3 or TRBV12-4 to TRBJ2-5; D possibly corresponds to TRBD1 (5 bases). V was cut by 3 bases and J by 3 bases, with 8 bases left in between. This CDR3 is built from 13 residues. The CDR3 DNA sequence: TGTGCCAGCAGTTTGGGGCTGAAAGAGACCCAGTACTTC. It codes for CASSLGLKETQYF.

This clonotype was counted many times. The V call is TRBV6-6, the J call TRBJ1-5; TRBD1 matches at 9 bases. The germline gives CDR1 MNHNY, CDR2 SVGAGI (reference sequence). V was pared by 5 bases and J by 6 bases, with 20 bases of the junction left unmatched. The CDR3 is 19 amino acids. The CDR3 here is CASSPMGQGGRGGGQPQHF. In DNA, the CDR3 is TGTGCCAGCAGTCCCATGGGACAGGGAGGGCGGGGTGGTGGTCAGCCCCAGCATTTT.

This clonotype was seen repeatedly, ten times or more. The chain joins TRBV19 to TRBJ1-1; no clear D gene. V lost 3 bases to trimming and J lost 1 base, with 6 bases between them. This CDR3 region has 13 residues. From germline, CDR1 is LNHDA and CDR2 SQIVND (reference sequence). Here the CDR3 DNA reads TGTGCCAGTAGTATCACGGGGAACACTGAAGCTTTCTTT. Residues: CASSITGNTEAFF.

The chain carries TRBV11-1 and TRBJ1-2; a weak D match, TRBD1 (5 bases). V lost 5 bases to trimming and J lost 6 bases, with 25 bases between them. This CDR3 is built from 17 residues. Germline assignment: CDR1 SGHAT and CDR2 FQDESV (reference sequence). The CDR3 reads CASSPSAWAQGFHGYTF. The DNA for the CDR3 is TGTGCCAGCAGCCCCTCTGCGTGGGCCCAGGGATTCCATGGCTACACCTTC.

This clonotype was seen at least ten times. The chain couples TRBV6-1 to TRBJ2-5, with D unresolved. V shed 6 bases and J shed 6 bases, with 8 bases lying between them. Germline values: CDR1 MNHNS, CDR2 SASEGT. CDR3 length: 11 residues. The CDR3 loop reads CASSREQTQYF. CDR3 bases: TGTGCCAGCAGCCGAGAACAGACCCAGTACTTC.

The V call is TRBV11-2, the J call TRBJ2-6; weak D call: TRBD2 (6 bases). Deletions cut 5 bases from V and 2 bases from J, with 10 bases between. The CDR3 runs 15 residues. Germline CDR1 reads SGHAT; CDR2 reads FQNNGV. CDR3 DNA sequence: TGTGCCAGCAGCCCGGCGGGACCTGGGGCCAACGTCCTGACTTTC. Translation gives CASSPAGPGANVLTF.

The chain couples TRBV12-3 or TRBV12-4 to TRBJ1-3; D is ambiguous. The CDR3 consists of 14 residues. Trimming pared 6 bases from V and 2 bases from J, leaving 11 bases between. For the CDR3, the DNA is TGTGCCAGCAGATTGGGTGAGGCTGGAAACACCATATATTTT. It specifies CASRLGEAGNTIYF.

This clonotype was seen repeatedly, ten times or more. The DNA of the CDR3 is TGTGCCAGCAGCCTAGGGGCTAGCGGGATTTTCAGGGAGACCCAGTACTTC. Protein product: CASSLGASGIFRETQYF. This sequence joins TRBV7-2 and TRBJ2-5; 9 bases agree with TRBD2. The germline CDR1 and CDR2 sequences are SGHTA and FQGNSA. This CDR3 has 17 amino acids. With V trimmed by 5 bases and J by 5 bases, 15 bases remained unmatched.

This clonotype was seen many times. This rearrangement joins TRBV19 to TRBJ1-5; the D gene is possibly TRBD1 (5 bases). This CDR3 comprises 12 residues. Germline values: CDR1 LNHDA, CDR2 SQIVND (reference sequence). The V end was cut by 10 bases, the J end by 4 bases, with 11 bases between. The CDR3 DNA sequence: TGTGCCACCCGACCAGGGAATCAGCCCCAGCATTTT. Translating it yields CATRPGNQPQHF.

At least ten counts were recorded for this clonotype. The genes are TRBV6-2 or TRBV6-3 and TRBJ2-7, with 12 bases matching TRBD1. Germline CDR1 is MNHEY and CDR2 is SVGEGT. The J segment lost 5 bases and the V segment lost 6 bases, leaving 11 bases of the junction unmatched. CDR3 length: 16 amino acids. The CDR3 nucleotides are TGTGCCAGCAGAAAAGGGACAGGGGGCTGGTTCGACGAGCAGTACTTC. The encoded protein is CASRKGTGGWFDEQYF.

In its sample, this clonotype was seen many times. An end of the junction does not agree with germline; a read error may underlie this. The V call is TRBV6-1, the J call TRBJ2-7; no definite D call. CDR1 and CDR2 (germline): MNHNS, SASEGT. The CDR3 has 14 residues. The CDR3 DNA reads TGTGCCAGCGGTGACATTTGGGCGTCCTACGAGCAGTACTTC. Amino acids: CASGDIWASYEQYF.

The chain recombines TRBV3-1 with TRBJ2-7, with no clear D. V was trimmed by 0 bases and J by 5 bases, leaving 11 bases between them. From germline, CDR1 is LGHDT and CDR2 YNNKEL (reference sequence). This CDR3 spans 14 amino acids. CDR3 DNA: TGTGCCAGCAGCCAAGATTTCGAAGGAGACGAGCAGTACTTC. Translated, it gives CASSQDFEGDEQYF.

This clonotype came up many times. The chain joins TRBV19 to TRBJ2-3; D not resolved. Trimming cost V 3 bases and J 0 bases, with 10 bases left between them. The CDR3 consists of 15 residues. Germline values: CDR1 LNHDA, CDR2 SQIVND (reference sequence). The CDR3 nucleotides are TGTGCCAGTAGTATTCGCCGGGCTAGCACAGATACGCAGTATTTT. Its protein product is CASSIRRASTDTQYF.

This clonotype was detected ten times or more. V and J are TRBV7-2 and TRBJ2-7; 7 bases line up with TRBD2. J was trimmed by 2 bases and V by 8 bases; bases with no gene match: 12. The CDR3 totals 15 residues. Per germline, CDR1 SGHTA and CDR2 FQGNSA. The DNA of the CDR3 is TGTGCCAGCGTCCGGGGTGGAAGCGGGACCTACGAGCAGTACTTC. Residues: CASVRGGSGTYEQYF.

This chain uses TRBV2 with TRBJ2-7; 8 bases agree with TRBD1. V was clipped by 4 bases and J by 6 bases; unmatched bases: 8. The CDR3 runs to 14 residues. Germline loops: CDR1 SNHLY, CDR2 FYNNEI. In DNA form, the CDR3 reads TGTGCCAGCAGTGTGGGGACAGGCTCTTTCGAGCAGTACTTC. The encoded protein is CASSVGTGSFEQYF. Based on the CDR3 plus reference TRBV2 and TRBJ2-7, the full variable domain is EPEVTQTPSHQVTQMGQEVILRCVPISNHLYFYWYRQILGQKVEFLVSFYNNEISEKSEIFDDQFSVERPDGSNFTLKIRSTKLEDSAMYFCASSVGTGSFEQYFGPGTRLTVT.

This clonotype was recorded only once. V gene TRBV28 combines with J gene TRBJ1-1, with 8 positions matching TRBD1. Germline V CDR1 and CDR2: MDHEN, SYDVKM. The CDR3 runs to 13 residues. The J segment lost 4 bases and the V segment lost 7 bases, leaving 5 bases of the junction unmatched. In DNA form, the CDR3 reads TGTGCCAGCATCAATGGACAGGGCACTGAAGCTTTCTTT. This translates into CASINGQGTEAFF.

V usage is TRBV6-2 or TRBV6-3 and J usage is TRBJ2-7, with 10 bases lining up with TRBD2. J was trimmed by 4 bases and V by 6 bases; bases with no gene match: 15. CDR3 length equals 17 residues. Germline V gene sequence: CDR1 MNHEY, CDR2 SVGEGT. In DNA form, the CDR3 reads TGTGCCAGCAGGGGACGGCCTAGCGGGAGTGATAGGTACGAGCAGTACTTC. Amino acid sequence: CASRGRPSGSDRYEQYF.

This sequence joins TRBV6-2 or TRBV6-3 and TRBJ2-5; D call uncertain. Trimming removed 5 bases from V and 5 bases from J, with 9 bases in between. This CDR3 has 12 amino acids. Looked up from germline, CDR1 is MNHEY and CDR2 is SVGEGT. CDR3 sequence reads: CASSNPYETQYF. CDR3 in DNA: TGTGCCAGCAGTAACCCCTACGAGACCCAGTACTTC.

V usage is TRBV18 and J usage is TRBJ2-2, with TRBD2 as a possible D gene (6 bases). Germline values: CDR1 KGHSH, CDR2 LQKENI. The ends were cut back, 3 bases at V and 4 bases at J, with 12 bases in the middle. CDR3 size: 15 residues. The CDR3 coding sequence is TGTGCCAGCTCACCGACGGGAGAGCCCACCGGGGAGCTGTTTTTT. It codes for CASSPTGEPTGELFF.

This clonotype was picked up many times. This chain connects TRBV6-2 or TRBV6-3 to TRBJ2-7, with 10 bases identical to TRBD2. The germline V gene has CDR1 MNHEY and CDR2 SVGEGT. V shed 6 bases, J shed 4 bases, and the junction held 3 bases outside the gene matches. CDR3 length: 13 amino acids. CDR3 amino acids: CASRGTSVYEQYF. The CDR3 nucleotides read TGTGCCAGCAGAGGGACTAGCGTATACGAGCAGTACTTC.